The clone carrying this TCR beta chain was counted only a few times. Its antigen remains unknown. Previously described methods and listed TCR primers produced bulk TCR libraries. One entry per CDR3 protein results from TCRdb running MiXCR on the PCR reads. The sample holds 550,000 to 750,000 distinct CDR3 sequences, just under 20% seen once. The sample is drawn from a study of molecular identifiers for immune sequencing clone quantification. About the study: Replicates split RNA from approximately 20,000 or 100,000 naive CD8 cells five ways, and the researchers sequenced four portions.

With V trimmed by 5 bases and J by 6 bases, 14 bases remained unmatched. The CDR3 extends over 17 amino acids. Germline CDR1 and CDR2: PRHDT and FYEKMQ (reference sequence). Sorting was used to obtain naive CD8 T cells (CD8+CD4-CCR7+CD45RA+). The study's findings and limits: Effector cells had over 99% of their molecules in clones above 20 RNA copies, while naive cells had under 1%.

Sequencing was done on a sample of naive CD8+ T cells from blood, with Jurkat cell RNA spiked in. Subset here: FACS-sorted CD8+CD4-CCR7+CD45RA+ naive T cells. This sequence was found in a human donor in good health. Some libraries in this study had Jurkat cell RNA spiked in. This chain joins TRBV13 and TRBJ2-1, with 9 bases lining up with TRBD2. The CDR3 nucleotides read TGTGCCAGCAGCCCTACGCTAGCGGGGAAGAGGTCCAATGAGCAGTTCTTC. Translation: CASSPTLAGKRSNEQFF.